This record covers a single TCR beta chain. Its target is unknown. The sample originates from a study of shared clonotypes between healthy human individuals. Original processing notes: As immunoSEQ supplied junction-only sequences (without quality scores), filtering differed. Assay: immunoSEQ multiplex PCR; the TCRdb copy retains only in-frame clones and omits some. Clonal size and the V and J genes are those of that table, whereas D and trimming came from the DNA. This sample has roughly 1.5 million clones, with 95% to 99% found just once. The germline V gene has CDR1 MRHNA and CDR2 SNTAGT. V lost 6 bases to trimming and J lost 4 bases, with 15 bases between them. The CDR3 runs 15 residues. Study findings and constraints: The donor pool, a small one, limited the genetic and exposure-history diversity represented. Depth was large, yet rarefaction showed that sorted-subset sequencing was incomplete.

Sequencing used naive CD4+ T cells sorted from blood. The sample's subset: CD45RA+ positively selected. The V and J genes are TRBV6-4 and TRBJ2-2, with D possibly matching TRBD1 (6 bases). This TCR came from a man under 40 in good health. CDR3 loop: CASSETGLSTGELFF. The CDR3 DNA sequence: TGTGCCAGCAGCGAAACAGGGTTGAGCACCGGGGAGCTGTTTTTT.